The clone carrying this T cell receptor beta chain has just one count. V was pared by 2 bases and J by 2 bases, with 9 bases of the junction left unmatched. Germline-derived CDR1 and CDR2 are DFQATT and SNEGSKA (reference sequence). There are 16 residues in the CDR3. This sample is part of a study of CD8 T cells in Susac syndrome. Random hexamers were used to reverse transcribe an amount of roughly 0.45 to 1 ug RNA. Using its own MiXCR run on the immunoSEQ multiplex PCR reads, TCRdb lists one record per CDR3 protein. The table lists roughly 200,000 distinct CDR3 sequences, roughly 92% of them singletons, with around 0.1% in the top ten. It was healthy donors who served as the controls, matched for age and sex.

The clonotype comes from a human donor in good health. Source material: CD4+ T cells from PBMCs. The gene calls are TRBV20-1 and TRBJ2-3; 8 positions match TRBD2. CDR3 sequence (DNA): TGCAGTGCTAGATCCCAGCGGGGGTTCTACACAGATACGCAGTATTTT. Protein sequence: CSARSQRGFYTDTQYF.